Sequencing of this TCR beta chain was carried out in a study of spatial heterogeneity in lung cancer. In the study overall: Sequences of the beta chain were consistently detected in greater numbers than alpha-chain sequences. In the raw reads, each unique TCR and UMI combination was present more than ten times on average.

Germline values: CDR1 LNHDA, CDR2 SQIVND (reference sequence). The CDR3 spans 14 residues. Between the trimmed V and J ends, which lost 7 bases and 7 bases, there was a span of 16 bases. This clonotype was observed at least ten times. Time point given: sample taken at primary tumor resection. The donor group consisted of around 66 patients who had untreated, early-stage non-small cell lung cancer. Sequencing of whole RNA from tumor, nontumor lung or frozen PBMC involved no sorting. Each CDR3 protein is one row after TCRdb ran MiXCR on the 5' RACE reads. The table shows about 12,000 distinct CDR3 sequences, with approximately 4% occurring only once.

Sequencing used PBMCs, obtained at surgery. The TCR originated in a male donor with early-stage non-small cell lung cancer. The chain recombines TRBV19 with TRBJ1-4; D not certain. The CDR3 nucleotides are TGTGCCAGTACCCCACGGCCCGGGGTTGAAAAACTGTTTTTT. Its protein is CASTPRPGVEKLFF.